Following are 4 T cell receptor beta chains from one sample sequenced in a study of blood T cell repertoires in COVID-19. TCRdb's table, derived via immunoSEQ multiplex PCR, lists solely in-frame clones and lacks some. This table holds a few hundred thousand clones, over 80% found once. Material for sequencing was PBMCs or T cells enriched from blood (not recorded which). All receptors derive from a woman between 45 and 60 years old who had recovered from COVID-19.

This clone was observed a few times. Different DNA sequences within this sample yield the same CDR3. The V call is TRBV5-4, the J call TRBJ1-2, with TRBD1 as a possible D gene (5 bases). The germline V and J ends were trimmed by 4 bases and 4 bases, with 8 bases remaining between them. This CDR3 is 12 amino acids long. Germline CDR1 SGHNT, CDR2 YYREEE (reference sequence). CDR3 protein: CASSPDTYGYTF. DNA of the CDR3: TGTGCCAGCAGCCCGGACACCTATGGCTACACCTTC.

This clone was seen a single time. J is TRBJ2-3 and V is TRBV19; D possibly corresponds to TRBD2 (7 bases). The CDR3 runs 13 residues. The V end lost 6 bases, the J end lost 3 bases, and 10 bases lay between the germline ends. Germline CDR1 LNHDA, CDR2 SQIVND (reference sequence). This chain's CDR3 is CASRGGGTDTQYF. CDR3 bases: TGTGCCAGTAGAGGGGGGGGTACAGATACGCAGTATTTT.

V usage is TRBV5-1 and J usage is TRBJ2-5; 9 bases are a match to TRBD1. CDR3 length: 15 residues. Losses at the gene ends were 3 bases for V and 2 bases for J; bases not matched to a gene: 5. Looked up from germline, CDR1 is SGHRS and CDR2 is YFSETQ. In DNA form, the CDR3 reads TGCGCCAGCAGCTCTGGACAGGGGAGGCAAGAGACCCAGTACTTC. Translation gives CASSSGQGRQETQYF.

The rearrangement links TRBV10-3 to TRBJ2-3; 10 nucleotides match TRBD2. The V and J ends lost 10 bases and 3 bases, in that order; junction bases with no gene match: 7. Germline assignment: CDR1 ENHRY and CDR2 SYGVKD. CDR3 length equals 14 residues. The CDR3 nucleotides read TGTGCCACGCGAGCGGGAGGGCAAACAGATACGCAGTATTTT. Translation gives CATRAGGQTDTQYF.